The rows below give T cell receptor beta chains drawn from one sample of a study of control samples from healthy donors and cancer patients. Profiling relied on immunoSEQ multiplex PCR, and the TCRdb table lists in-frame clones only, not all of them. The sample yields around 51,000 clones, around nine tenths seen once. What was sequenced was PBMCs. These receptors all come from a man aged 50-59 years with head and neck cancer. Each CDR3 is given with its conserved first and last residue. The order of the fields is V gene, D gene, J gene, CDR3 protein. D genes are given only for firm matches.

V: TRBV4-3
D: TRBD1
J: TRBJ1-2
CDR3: CASSPSLTGTGFNYGYTF

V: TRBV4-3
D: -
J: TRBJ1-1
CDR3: CASSQDRGYTEAFF

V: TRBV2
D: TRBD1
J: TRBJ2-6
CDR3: CATQGQFSGANVLTF

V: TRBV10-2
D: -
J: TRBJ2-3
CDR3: CASSESAGATDTQYF

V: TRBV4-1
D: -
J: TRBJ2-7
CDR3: CASSRQRGGKRYEQYF

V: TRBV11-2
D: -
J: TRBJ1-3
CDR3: CASSLIGGEYTIYF

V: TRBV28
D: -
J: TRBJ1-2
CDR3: CASSLGAGPGYTF

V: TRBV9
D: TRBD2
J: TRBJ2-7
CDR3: CASSVASGDYEQYF

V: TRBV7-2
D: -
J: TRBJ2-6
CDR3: CASSFMFQSSGANVLTF

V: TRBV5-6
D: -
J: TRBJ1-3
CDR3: CASSYPGRRNTIYF

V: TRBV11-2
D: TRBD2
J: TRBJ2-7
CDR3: CASSLVGRGFYEQYF

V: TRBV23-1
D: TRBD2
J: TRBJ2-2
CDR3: CASSQSKLLAGIAPPTNTGELFF

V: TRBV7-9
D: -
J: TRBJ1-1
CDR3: CASSLEGSTEAFF

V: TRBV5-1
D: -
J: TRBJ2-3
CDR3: CASSLDGTSTDTQYF

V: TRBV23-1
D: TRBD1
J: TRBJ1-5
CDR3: CASSHPMHRGPDSNQPQHF

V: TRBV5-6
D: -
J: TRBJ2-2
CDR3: CASSLKHLSNTGELFF

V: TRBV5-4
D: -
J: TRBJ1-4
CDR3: CASSLGDGRTNEKLFF

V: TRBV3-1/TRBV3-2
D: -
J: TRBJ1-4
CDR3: CASSQDSREKLFF

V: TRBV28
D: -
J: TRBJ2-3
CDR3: CASSSTTDTQYF

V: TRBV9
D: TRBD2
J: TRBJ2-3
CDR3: CASSVEGLAGESDTQYF

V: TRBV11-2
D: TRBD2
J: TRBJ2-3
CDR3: CASSDSGTQRADTQYF

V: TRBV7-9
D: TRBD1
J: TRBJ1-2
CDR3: CASSLAGTGDGYTF

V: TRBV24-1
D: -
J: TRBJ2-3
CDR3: CATSDSNVGPLGADTQYF

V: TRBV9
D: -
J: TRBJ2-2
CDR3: CASSERTENTGELFF

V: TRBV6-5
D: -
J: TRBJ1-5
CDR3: CASMLGNSNQPQHF

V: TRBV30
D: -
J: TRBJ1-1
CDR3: CAWREQGLF

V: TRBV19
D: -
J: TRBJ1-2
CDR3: CASSIGAGAGIYGYTF

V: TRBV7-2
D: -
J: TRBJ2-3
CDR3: CASSTYPLGLTTDTQYF

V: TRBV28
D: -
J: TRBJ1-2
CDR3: CASSPQGSGAQGGYTF

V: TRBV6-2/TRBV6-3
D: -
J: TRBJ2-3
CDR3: CASSPPGSTDTQYF

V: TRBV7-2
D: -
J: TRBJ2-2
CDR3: CASSPIGTSAGELFF

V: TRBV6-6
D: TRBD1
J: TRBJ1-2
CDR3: CATRDSKSYGYTF

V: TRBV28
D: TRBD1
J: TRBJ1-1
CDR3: CASSSPGQGSEAFF

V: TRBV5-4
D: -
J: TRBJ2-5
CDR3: CASSPRARQETQYF

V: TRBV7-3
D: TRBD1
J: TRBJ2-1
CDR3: CASSPGQVYNEQFF

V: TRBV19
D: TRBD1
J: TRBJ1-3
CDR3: CASSIGQGYGNTIYF

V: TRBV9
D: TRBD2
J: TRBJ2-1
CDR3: CASSVRGLGLHEQFF

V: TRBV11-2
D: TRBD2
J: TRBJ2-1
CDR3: CASSPRTSGSSYNEQFF

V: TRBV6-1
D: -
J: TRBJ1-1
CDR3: CASSEAWEGTEAFF

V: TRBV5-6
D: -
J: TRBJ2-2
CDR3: CASSRYRDTNTGELFF

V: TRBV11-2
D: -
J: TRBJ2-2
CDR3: CASSLLFPGELFF

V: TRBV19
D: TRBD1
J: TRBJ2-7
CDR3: CASSRGQDYEQYF

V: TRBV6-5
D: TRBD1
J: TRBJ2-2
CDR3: CASSYSRDRVVGELFF

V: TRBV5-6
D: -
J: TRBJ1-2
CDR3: CASSLGGHGYTF

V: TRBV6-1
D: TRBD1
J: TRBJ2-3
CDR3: CASSGPKWTGGTDTQYF

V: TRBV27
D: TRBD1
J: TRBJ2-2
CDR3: CASSTSWTGGNGELFF

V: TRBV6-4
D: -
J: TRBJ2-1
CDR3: CASSVGSGSYNEQFF

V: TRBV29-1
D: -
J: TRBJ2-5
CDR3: CSAERQGTETQYF

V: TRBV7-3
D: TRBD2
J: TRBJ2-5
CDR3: CASSLGSSGGQETQYF

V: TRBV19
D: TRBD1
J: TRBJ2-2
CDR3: CASSTHWTGGATGELFF

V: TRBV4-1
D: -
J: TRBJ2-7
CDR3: CASSQSSTGSYEQYF

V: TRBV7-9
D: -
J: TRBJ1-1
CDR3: CASSLFYYGGGTDTEAFF